One and the same sample provided the 3 T cell receptor beta chains below, sequenced in a study of radiotherapy plus CTLA-4 blockade in lung cancer. TCRdb keeps only in-frame clones here, not all; method: immunoSEQ multiplex PCR. The sample carries 55,000 to 75,000 clones, approximately 76% recorded once. Sequences were derived from peripheral blood, sampled from a patient treated with radiotherapy plus ipilimumab. These receptors originate from a human donor with non-small cell lung cancer whose response to radiotherapy plus ipilimumab could not be evaluated. Some clones in this sample may be carry-over from other donors' samples.

This clone appeared a single time. This chain links TRBV2 with TRBJ2-1, with a possible D match to TRBD1 (5 bases). CDR1 SNHLY and CDR2 FYNNEI come from the germline V gene. The CDR3 spans 14 residues. The V gene lost 3 bases and the J gene lost 3 bases, with 9 bases spanning the gap. The CDR3 nucleotides read TGTGCCAGCAGTGACCGGCAGGGCTACAATGAGCAGTTCTTC. Its translation: CASSDRQGYNEQFF.

This clone was counted only a few times. The chain is built from TRBV27 and TRBJ2-3; TRBD2 matches 11 bases. The CDR3 has 15 amino acids. After removal of 5 bases from V and 6 bases from J, the junction contained 7 bases not matched to a gene. Germline CDR1 is MNHEY and CDR2 is SMNVEV (reference sequence). CDR3 sequence (DNA): TGTGCCAGCAGTCCCGGGACTAGCGGTTTTGATACGCAGTATTTT. Its protein product is CASSPGTSGFDTQYF.

This clone occurred a few times. This sequence joins TRBV29-1 and TRBJ1-5; D is unclear. The ends were cut back, 6 bases at V and 3 bases at J, with 9 bases in the middle. The CDR3 spans 12 residues. Germline V lookup: CDR1 SQVTM, CDR2 ANQGSEA. The DNA of the CDR3 is TGCAGCGTCGGGATACACAATCAGCCCCAGCATTTT. Translating it yields CSVGIHNQPQHF.